The next 3 T cell receptor beta chains were all read from a single sample in a study of Tregs in tolerant kidney transplant recipients. Here immunoSEQ multiplex PCR was the method, and the copy in TCRdb shows in-frame clones only, minus some. Among about 110,000 clones, 90% were seen once, and the ten largest hold 0.3% to 0.4%. The specimen comprised CD4+ T cells from blood, sampled before the transplant. These receptors originate from a human donor who received a combined kidney and bone marrow transplant.

The chain carries TRBV7-2 and TRBJ1-1; D ambiguous. The V gene lost 3 bases and the J gene lost 1 base, with 3 bases spanning the gap. There are 12 residues in the CDR3. CDR1 SGHTA and CDR2 FQGNSA come from the germline V gene. Written as DNA, the CDR3 is TGTGCCAGCAGCTTTCGGAACACTGAAGCTTTCTTT. Protein product: CASSFRNTEAFF.

The rearrangement uses TRBV9 and TRBJ2-2; 7 bases map to TRBD1. CDR1 and CDR2 from the germline V gene are SGDLS and YYNGEE. Trimming cost V 4 bases and J 4 bases; bases outside gene matches: 7. The CDR3 covers 15 residues. The CDR3 here is CASSTRTGATGELFF. The CDR3 DNA reads as TGTGCCAGCAGCACCAGGACAGGTGCCACCGGGGAGCTGTTTTTT.

The chain uses TRBV7-2 and TRBJ2-7; TRBD1 matches 7 bases. The CDR3 runs 15 residues. CDR1 SGHTA and CDR2 FQGNSA come from the germline V gene. The V and J ends lost 5 bases and 4 bases, in that order; junction bases with no gene match: 11. CDR3 nucleotides: TGTGCCAGCAGCGCTATTCCGGGACAGCTTTACGAGCAGTACTTC. Its protein product is CASSAIPGQLYEQYF.